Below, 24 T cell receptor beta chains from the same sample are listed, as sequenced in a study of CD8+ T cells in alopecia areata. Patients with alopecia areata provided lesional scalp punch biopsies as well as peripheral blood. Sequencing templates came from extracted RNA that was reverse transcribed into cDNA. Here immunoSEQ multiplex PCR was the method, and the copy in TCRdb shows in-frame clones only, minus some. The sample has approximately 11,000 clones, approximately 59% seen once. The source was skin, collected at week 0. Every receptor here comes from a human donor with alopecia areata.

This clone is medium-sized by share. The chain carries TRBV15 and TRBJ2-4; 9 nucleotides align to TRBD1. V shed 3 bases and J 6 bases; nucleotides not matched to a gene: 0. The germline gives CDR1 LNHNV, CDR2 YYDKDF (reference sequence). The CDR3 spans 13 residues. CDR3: CATSRDRGNIQYF. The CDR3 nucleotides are TGTGCCACCAGCAGGGACAGGGGAAACATTCAGTACTTC.

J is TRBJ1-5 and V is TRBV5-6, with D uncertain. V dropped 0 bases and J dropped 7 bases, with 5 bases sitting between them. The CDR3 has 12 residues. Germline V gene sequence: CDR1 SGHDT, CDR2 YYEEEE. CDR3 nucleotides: TGTGCCAGCAGCTTGGAACGGCAGCCCCAGCATTTT. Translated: CASSLERQPQHF. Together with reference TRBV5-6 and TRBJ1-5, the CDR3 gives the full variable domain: DAGVTQSPTHLIKTRGQQVTLRCSPKSGHDTVSWYQQALGQGPQFIFQYYEEEERQRGNFPDRFSGHQFPNYSSELNVNALLLGDSALYLCASSLERQPQHFGDGTRLSIL.

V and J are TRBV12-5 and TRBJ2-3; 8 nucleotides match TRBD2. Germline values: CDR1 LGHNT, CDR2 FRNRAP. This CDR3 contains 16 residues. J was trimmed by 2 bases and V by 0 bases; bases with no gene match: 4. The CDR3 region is CASGLVPSGHTDTQYF. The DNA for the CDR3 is TGTGCTAGTGGTTTGGTCCCTAGCGGGCACACAGATACGCAGTATTTT.

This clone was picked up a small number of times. The CDR3 coding sequence is TGTGCCAGCAGCCAATACAGGGTAGATGGCTACACCTTC. Translation gives CASSQYRVDGYTF. The chain is built from TRBV14 and TRBJ1-2; tentatively, D is TRBD1 (6 bases). Per germline, CDR1 SGHDN and CDR2 FVKESK. V lost 2 bases to trimming and J lost 6 bases, with 10 bases between them. This CDR3 region has 13 residues.

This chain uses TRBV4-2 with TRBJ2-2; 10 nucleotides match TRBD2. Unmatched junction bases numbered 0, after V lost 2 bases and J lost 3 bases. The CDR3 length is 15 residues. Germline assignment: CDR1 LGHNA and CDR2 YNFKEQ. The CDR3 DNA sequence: TGTGCCAGCAGCCAACTAGCGGGGGACACCGGGGAGCTGTTTTTT. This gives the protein CASSQLAGDTGELFF.

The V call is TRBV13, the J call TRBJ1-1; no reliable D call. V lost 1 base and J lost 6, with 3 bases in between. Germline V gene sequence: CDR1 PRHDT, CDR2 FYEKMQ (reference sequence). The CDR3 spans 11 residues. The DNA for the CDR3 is TGTGCCAGCAGCTTAGTGGCTGAAGCTTTCTTT. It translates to CASSLVAEAFF. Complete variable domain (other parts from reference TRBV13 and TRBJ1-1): AAGVIQSPRHLIKEKRETATLKCYPIPRHDTVYWYQQGPGQDPQFLISFYEKMQSDKGSIPDRFSAQQFSDYHSELNMSSLELGDSALYFCASSLVAEAFFGQGTRLTVV.

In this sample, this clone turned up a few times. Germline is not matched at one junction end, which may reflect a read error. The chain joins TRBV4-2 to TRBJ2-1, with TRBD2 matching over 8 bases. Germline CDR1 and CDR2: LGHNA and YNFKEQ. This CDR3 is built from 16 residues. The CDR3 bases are TGTGCCAGCAGTCAAGATACTAGCGGTGGGGCGAGTGAGCAGTTCTTC. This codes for CASSQDTSGGASEQFF.

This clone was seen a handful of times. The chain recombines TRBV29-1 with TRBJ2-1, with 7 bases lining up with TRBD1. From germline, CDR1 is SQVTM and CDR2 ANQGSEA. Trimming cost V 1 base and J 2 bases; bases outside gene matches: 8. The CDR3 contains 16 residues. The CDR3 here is CSVEGGIGTAYNEQFF. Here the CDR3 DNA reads TGCAGCGTTGAAGGGGGAATAGGGACAGCCTACAATGAGCAGTTCTTC.

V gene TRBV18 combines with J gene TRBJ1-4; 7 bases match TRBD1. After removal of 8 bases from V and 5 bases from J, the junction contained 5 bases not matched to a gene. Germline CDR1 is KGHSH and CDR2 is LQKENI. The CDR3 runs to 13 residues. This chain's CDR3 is CASHRGGNEKLFF. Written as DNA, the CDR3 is TGTGCCAGCCACAGGGGCGGGAATGAAAAACTGTTTTTT.

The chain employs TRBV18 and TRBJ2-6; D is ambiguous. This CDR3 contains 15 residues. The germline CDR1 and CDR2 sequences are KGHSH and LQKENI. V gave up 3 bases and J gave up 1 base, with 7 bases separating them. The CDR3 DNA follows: TGTGCCAGCTCACCGGAAAGATCTGGGGCCAACGTCCTGACTTTC. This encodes CASSPERSGANVLTF. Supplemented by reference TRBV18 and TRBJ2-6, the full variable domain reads NAGVMQNPRHLVRRRGQEARLRCSPMKGHSHVYWYRQLPEEGLKFMVYLQKENIIDESGMPKERFSAEFPKEGPSILRIQQVVRGDSAAYFCASSPERSGANVLTFGAGSRLTVL.

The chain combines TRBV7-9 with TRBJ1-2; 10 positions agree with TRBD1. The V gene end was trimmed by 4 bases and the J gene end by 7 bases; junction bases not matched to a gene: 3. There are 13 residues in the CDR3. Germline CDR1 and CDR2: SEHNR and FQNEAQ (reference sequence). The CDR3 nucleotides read TGTGCCAGCAGCTCGGGGGACAGGGGTGGCTACACCTTC. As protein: CASSSGDRGGYTF.

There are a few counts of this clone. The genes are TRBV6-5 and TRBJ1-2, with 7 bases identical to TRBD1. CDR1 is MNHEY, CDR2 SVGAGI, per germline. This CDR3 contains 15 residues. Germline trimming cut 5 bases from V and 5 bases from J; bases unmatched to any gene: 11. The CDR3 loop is CASSMGQQGPYGYTF. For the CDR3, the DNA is TGTGCCAGCAGTATGGGACAGCAAGGGCCTTATGGCTACACCTTC.

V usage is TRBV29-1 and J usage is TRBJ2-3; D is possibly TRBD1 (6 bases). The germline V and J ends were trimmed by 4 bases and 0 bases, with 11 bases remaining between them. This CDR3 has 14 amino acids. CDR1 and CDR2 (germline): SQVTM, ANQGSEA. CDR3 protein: CSVVQGKSTDTQYF. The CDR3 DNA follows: TGCAGCGTTGTGCAGGGGAAGAGCACAGATACGCAGTATTTT.

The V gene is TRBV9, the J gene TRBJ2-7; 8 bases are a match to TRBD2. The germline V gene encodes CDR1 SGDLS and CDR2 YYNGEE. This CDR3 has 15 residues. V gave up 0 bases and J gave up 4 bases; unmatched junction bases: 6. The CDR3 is CASSVGGTSGYEQYF. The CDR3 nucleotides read TGTGCCAGCAGCGTAGGCGGTACTAGCGGTTACGAGCAGTACTTC.

The CDR3 region has the DNA TGTGCCAGCAGTTCCCTGGACAGGGGGCGGTCTGAAGCTTTCTTT. Translated: CASSSLDRGRSEAFF. The chain couples TRBV6-6 to TRBJ1-1; 11 positions match TRBD1. J gave up 6 bases and V 4 bases, and 7 bases lay outside the gene matches. CDR1 MNHNY and CDR2 SVGAGI come from the germline V gene (reference sequence). There are 15 residues in the CDR3.

The CDR3 nucleotides are TGCGCCAGCACCACCACAGGGGGGGTTATAGAGACCCAGTACTTC. This sequence encodes CASTTTGGVIETQYF. This chain uses TRBV5-1 with TRBJ2-5, with a possible D match to TRBD1 (8 bases). V lost 6 bases, J lost 4 bases, and 19 bases lay in between. CDR1 and CDR2 from the germline V gene are SGHRS and YFSETQ. The CDR3 loop spans 15 amino acids.

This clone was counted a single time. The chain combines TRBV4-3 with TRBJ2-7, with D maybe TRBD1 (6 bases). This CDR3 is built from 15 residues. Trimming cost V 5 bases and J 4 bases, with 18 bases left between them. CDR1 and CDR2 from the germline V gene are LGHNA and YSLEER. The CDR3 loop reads CASSSSPGTLYEQYF. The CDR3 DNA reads TGCGCCAGCAGCTCCTCTCCGGGGACACTTTACGAGCAGTACTTC.

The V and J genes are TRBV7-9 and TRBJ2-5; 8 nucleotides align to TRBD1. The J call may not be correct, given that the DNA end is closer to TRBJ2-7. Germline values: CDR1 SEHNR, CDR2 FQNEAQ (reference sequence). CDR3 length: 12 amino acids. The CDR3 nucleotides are TGTGCCAGCCGAGGACAGGGCTACGAGCAGTACTTC. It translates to CASRGQGYEQYF.

As DNA, the CDR3 is TGCGCCAGCAACCACAACATTTTTACCTCCTACGAGCAGTACTTC. This encodes CASNHNIFTSYEQYF. The chain has TRBV23-1 and TRBJ2-7; D not resolved. TRBV23-1 is designated an ORF whose function remains uncertain. The CDR3 extends over 15 amino acids. Trimming shortened V by 7 bases and J by 0 bases, and 16 bases separated the two germline ends.

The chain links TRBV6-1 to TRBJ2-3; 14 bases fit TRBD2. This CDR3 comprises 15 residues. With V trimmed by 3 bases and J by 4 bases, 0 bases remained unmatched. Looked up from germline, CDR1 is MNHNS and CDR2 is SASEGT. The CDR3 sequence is CASSETSGGADTQYF. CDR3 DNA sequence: TGTGCCAGCAGTGAGACTAGCGGGGGGGCAGATACGCAGTATTTT.

This CDR3 reads CASSLSSLYEQYF. The CDR3 DNA is TGTGCCAGCAGTTTATCGTCCCTCTACGAGCAGTACTTC. The rearrangement uses TRBV27 and TRBJ2-7; D gene ambiguous. Germline V CDR1 and CDR2: MNHEY, SMNVEV (reference sequence). V was trimmed by 0 bases and J by 3 bases, leaving 6 bases between them. CDR3 length: 13 residues.

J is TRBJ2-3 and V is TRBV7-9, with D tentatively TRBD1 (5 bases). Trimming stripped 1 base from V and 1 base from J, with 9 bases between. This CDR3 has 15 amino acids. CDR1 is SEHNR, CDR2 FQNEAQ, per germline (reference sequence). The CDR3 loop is CASSLDRSGTDTQYF. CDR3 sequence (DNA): TGTGCCAGCAGCTTAGACAGGTCGGGCACAGATACGCAGTATTTT.

The CDR3 nucleotides read TGTGCCAGCAGTGAATATTTGGGGACTTGGGGAGAGACCCAGTACTTC. This gives the protein CASSEYLGTWGETQYF. V is TRBV25-1 and J is TRBJ2-5; perhaps TRBD2 as D (6 bases). The CDR3 is 16 residues long. The V end lost 0 bases, the J end lost 4 bases, and 15 bases lay between the germline ends. CDR1 is MGHDK, CDR2 SYGVNS, per germline.

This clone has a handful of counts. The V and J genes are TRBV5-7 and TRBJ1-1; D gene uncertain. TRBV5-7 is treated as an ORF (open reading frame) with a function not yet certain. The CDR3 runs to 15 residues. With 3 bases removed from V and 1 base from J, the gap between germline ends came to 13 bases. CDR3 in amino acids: CASSWEQRENTEAFF. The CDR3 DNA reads TGTGCCAGCAGCTGGGAACAGAGGGAGAACACTGAAGCTTTCTTT.